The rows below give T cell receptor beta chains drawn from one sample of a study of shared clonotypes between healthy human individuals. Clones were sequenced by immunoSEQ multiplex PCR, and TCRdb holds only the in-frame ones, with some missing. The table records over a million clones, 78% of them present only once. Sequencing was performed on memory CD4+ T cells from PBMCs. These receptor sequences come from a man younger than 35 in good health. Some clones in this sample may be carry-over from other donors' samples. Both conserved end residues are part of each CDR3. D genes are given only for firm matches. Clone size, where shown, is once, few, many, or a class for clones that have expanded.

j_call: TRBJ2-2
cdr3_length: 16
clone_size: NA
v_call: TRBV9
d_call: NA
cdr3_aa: CASSPSGTQNTGELFF
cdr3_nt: TGTGCCAGCAGCCCGTCCGGGACGCAGAACACCGGGGAGCTGTTTTTT

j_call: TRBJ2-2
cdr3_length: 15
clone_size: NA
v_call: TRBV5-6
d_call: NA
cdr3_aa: CASSPGGLNTGELFF
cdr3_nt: TGTGCCAGCAGCCCCGGCGGACTAAACACCGGGGAGCTGTTTTTT

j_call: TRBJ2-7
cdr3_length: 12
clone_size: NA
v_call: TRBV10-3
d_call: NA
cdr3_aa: CAIGSGGGEQYF
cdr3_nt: TGTGCCATAGGTTCAGGGGGAGGCGAGCAGTACTTC

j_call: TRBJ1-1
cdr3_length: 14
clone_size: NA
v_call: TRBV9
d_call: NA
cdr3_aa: CASSVAQEGPAAFF
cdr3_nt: TGTGCCAGCAGCGTAGCTCAGGAGGGGCCGGCGGCTTTCTTT

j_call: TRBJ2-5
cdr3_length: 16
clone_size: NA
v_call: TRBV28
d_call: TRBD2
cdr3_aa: CASSRVSGSVQETQYF
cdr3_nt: TGTGCCAGCAGTCGGGTTAGCGGGAGCGTACAAGAGACCCAGTACTTC

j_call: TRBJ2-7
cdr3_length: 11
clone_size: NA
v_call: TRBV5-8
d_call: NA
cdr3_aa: CASSRLDEQYF
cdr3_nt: TGTGCCAGCAGCCGGTTGGACGAGCAGTACTTC

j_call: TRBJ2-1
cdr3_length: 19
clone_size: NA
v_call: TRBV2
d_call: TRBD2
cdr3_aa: CASRPGTSGPGGSYNEQFF
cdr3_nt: TGTGCCAGCAGGCCCGGGACTAGCGGGCCAGGGGGCTCCTACAATGAGCAGTTCTTC

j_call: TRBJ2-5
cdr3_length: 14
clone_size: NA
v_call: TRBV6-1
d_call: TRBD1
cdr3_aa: CASRKTGGGETQYF
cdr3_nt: TGTGCCAGCAGAAAAACAGGGGGTGGCGAGACCCAGTACTTC

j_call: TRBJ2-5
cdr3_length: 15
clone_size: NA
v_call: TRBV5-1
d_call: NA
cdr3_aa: CASSIPGGFPETQYF
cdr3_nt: TGCGCCAGCAGTATTCCCGGGGGCTTCCCAGAGACCCAGTACTTC

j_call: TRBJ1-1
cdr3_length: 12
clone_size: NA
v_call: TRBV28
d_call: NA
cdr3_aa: CASSLSAREAFF
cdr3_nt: TGTGCCAGCAGTTTATCGGCCAGGGAAGCTTTCTTT

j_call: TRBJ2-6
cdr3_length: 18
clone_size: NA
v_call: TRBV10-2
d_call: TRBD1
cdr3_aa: CASKGQGFLLSGANVLTF
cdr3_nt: TGCGCCAGCAAGGGACAGGGGTTCCTTCTATCTGGGGCCAACGTCCTGACTTTC

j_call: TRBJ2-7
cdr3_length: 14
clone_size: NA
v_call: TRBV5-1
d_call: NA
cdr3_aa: CASSLVFGSYEQYF
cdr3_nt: TGCGCCAGCAGCTTGGTTTTCGGATCCTACGAGCAGTACTTC

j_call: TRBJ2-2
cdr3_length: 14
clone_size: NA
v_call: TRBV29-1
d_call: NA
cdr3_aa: CSVRWGQNTGELFF
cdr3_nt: TGCAGCGTTCGGTGGGGACAAAACACCGGGGAGCTGTTTTTT

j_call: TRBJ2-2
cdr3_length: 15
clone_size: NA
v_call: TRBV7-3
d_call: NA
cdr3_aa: CASSSTRQNTGELFF
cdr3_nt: TGTGCCAGCAGTTCGACCCGACAGAACACCGGGGAGCTGTTTTTT

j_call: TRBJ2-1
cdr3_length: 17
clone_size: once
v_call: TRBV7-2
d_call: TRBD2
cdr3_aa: CASSLAGSGRSYNEQFF
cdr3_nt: TGTGCCAGCAGCTTAGCAGGTAGCGGGAGATCTTACAATGAGCAGTTCTTC

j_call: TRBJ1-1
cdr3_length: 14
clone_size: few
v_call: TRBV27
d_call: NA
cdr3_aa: CASSFWGMNTEAFF
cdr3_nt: TGTGCCAGCAGTTTTTGGGGAATGAACACTGAAGCTTTCTTT